The clone carrying this T cell receptor beta chain appeared a single time. The authors' processing: The authors estimated nucleated cell counts from reference gene primer amplification. Assay used: immunoSEQ multiplex PCR; TCRdb lists only in-frame clones, some missing. V and J calls and clone size are as listed in that table; D and trimming were resolved from the DNA. Among under 85,000 clones listed, roughly 90% were seen once. This record comes from a study of blood T cell repertoires in COVID-19. About the study: Samples taken during acute and convalescent COVID-19 were collected in the United States, Italy and Spain. In each case, the material was cDNA or gDNA derived from T cells, B-cell-depleted T cells, or PBMCs.

The CDR3 is 15 amino acids. Germline assignment: CDR1 SGHNT and CDR2 YYREEE (reference sequence). The ends were cut back, 4 bases at V and 0 bases at J, with 13 bases in the middle. The source of this sequence is a man aged 65-85 years with acute or convalescent COVID-19. This chain joins TRBV5-4 and TRBJ1-1, with a weak D call TRBD1 (6 bases). The sample was peripheral blood. This chain's CDR3 is CASSNRQDMNTEAFF. In nucleotides, the CDR3 is TGTGCCAGCAGCAACCGACAGGACATGAACACTGAAGCTTTCTTT.